The clone carrying this T cell receptor (beta chain) was observed at least ten times. Its specificity is not known. TCR beta CDR3 regions were amplified from RNA transcripts. Researchers ran a first-round RT-PCR on the TCR CDR3 using the HTBI primer set. TCRdb re-analysed the multiplex PCR reads in MiXCR, keeping a single row per CDR3 protein. Of 450,000 to 550,000 distinct CDR3 sequences detected, roughly a quarter appear once; the ten largest clones hold approximately 11%. The source of the sample is a study of T cells in Graves' hyperthyroidism and ophthalmopathy. Broader study findings: Most clonotypes expanded in thyroid above 0.001 were likewise present in blood. For ophthalmopathy, model prediction preceded onset by a median roughly 6.2 months.

Using around 10 ml of fresh peripheral blood, PBMCs were prepared. There are 15 residues in the CDR3. The V gene end was trimmed by 4 bases and the J gene end by 4 bases; junction bases not matched to a gene: 5. CDR1 and CDR2 from the germline V gene are SGHTA and FQGNSA. The sequenced sample was blood. The TCR was taken from a woman in her twenties or thirties with Graves' ophthalmopathy. This sequence joins TRBV7-2 and TRBJ2-7; 12 bases are shared with TRBD1. CDR3 in amino acids: CASSSGTGGMYEQYF. The CDR3 region has the DNA TGTGCCAGCAGCTCCGGGACAGGGGGCATGTACGAGCAGTACTTC.